These T cell receptor beta chains were read from a single sample in a study of patients with pleural tuberculosis. In TCRdb, the reads were re-called with MiXCR into one record per CDR3 protein. The top ten hold around 15% of the sample, which has approximately 50,000 distinct CDR3 sequences, 6% to 8% seen once. The receptor source for this set is a human donor with pleural tuberculosis. Both conserved end residues are part of each CDR3. Each record gives: CDR3 length, J gene, clone size, D gene, V gene, CDR3 protein, CDR3 DNA. D genes are given only for firm matches. Some rows have no size entry. The others give once, few or many, or a class for an expanded clone.

cdr3_length: 13
j_call: TRBJ1-1
clone_size: many
d_call: NA
v_call: TRBV19
cdr3_aa: CASSPDRSSGAFF
cdr3_nt: TGTGCCAGTAGTCCGGACAGATCCTCGGGAGCTTTCTTT

cdr3_length: 13
j_call: TRBJ1-5
clone_size: many
d_call: NA
v_call: TRBV12-3/TRBV12-4
cdr3_aa: CASSLARGQPQHF
cdr3_nt: TGTGCCAGCAGTCTCGCACGGGGTCAGCCCCAGCATTTT

cdr3_length: 12
j_call: TRBJ2-7
clone_size: many
d_call: NA
v_call: TRBV28
cdr3_aa: CASSQLTYEQYF
cdr3_nt: TGTGCCAGCAGTCAACTTACCTACGAGCAGTACTTC

cdr3_length: 15
j_call: TRBJ2-1
clone_size: many
d_call: NA
v_call: TRBV21-1
cdr3_aa: CASSNRDRDHNEQFF
cdr3_nt: TGTGCCAGCAGCAACCGGGACAGGGATCACAATGAGCAGTTCTTC

cdr3_length: 15
j_call: TRBJ1-1
clone_size: many
d_call: NA
v_call: TRBV5-1
cdr3_aa: CASSPRDGRNTEAFF
cdr3_nt: TGCGCCAGCAGCCCGAGGGACGGTAGGAACACTGAAGCTTTCTTT

cdr3_length: 13
j_call: TRBJ2-3
clone_size: many
d_call: NA
v_call: TRBV27
cdr3_aa: CASSPEVMNTQYF
cdr3_nt: TGTGCCAGCAGCCCTGAGGTGATGAATACGCAGTATTTT

cdr3_length: 15
j_call: TRBJ2-3
clone_size: NA
d_call: NA
v_call: TRBV11-2
cdr3_aa: CASSIETASTDTQYF
cdr3_nt: TGTGCCAGCAGCATCGAGACAGCTAGCACAGATACGCAGTATTTT

cdr3_length: 13
j_call: TRBJ2-2
clone_size: NA
d_call: NA
v_call: TRBV11-2
cdr3_aa: CASSFSTTGELFF
cdr3_nt: TGTGCCAGCAGCTTTTCCACCACCGGGGAGCTGTTTTTT

cdr3_length: 15
j_call: TRBJ1-2
clone_size: many
d_call: TRBD1
v_call: TRBV12-3/TRBV12-4
cdr3_aa: CASSLGQGANYGYTF
cdr3_nt: TGTGCCAGCAGCCTTGGACAGGGAGCTAACTATGGCTACACCTTC

cdr3_length: 12
j_call: TRBJ2-1
clone_size: many
d_call: NA
v_call: TRBV11-2
cdr3_aa: CASSLGPNEQFF
cdr3_nt: TGTGCCAGCAGCTTGGGGCCTAATGAGCAGTTCTTC

cdr3_length: 12
j_call: TRBJ1-2
clone_size: few
d_call: TRBD1
v_call: TRBV29-1
cdr3_aa: CSFTGQFYGYTF
cdr3_nt: TGCAGCTTCACGGGACAGTTCTATGGCTACACCTTC

cdr3_length: 17
j_call: TRBJ1-2
clone_size: many
d_call: NA
v_call: TRBV7-1
cdr3_aa: CASSSNVGRTANYGYTF
cdr3_nt: TGTGCCAGCAGCTCAAACGTCGGACGGACAGCTAACTATGGCTACACCTTC

cdr3_length: 13
j_call: TRBJ1-1
clone_size: many
d_call: NA
v_call: TRBV11-1
cdr3_aa: CASWTEPNTEAFF
cdr3_nt: TGTGCCAGCTGGACAGAGCCTAACACTGAAGCTTTCTTT

cdr3_length: 17
j_call: TRBJ1-2
clone_size: many
d_call: NA
v_call: TRBV6-2/TRBV6-3
cdr3_aa: CASSYSFTGIRDYGYTF
cdr3_nt: TGTGCCAGCAGTTACTCGTTCACAGGGATTAGGGACTATGGCTACACCTTC

cdr3_length: 12
j_call: TRBJ2-1
clone_size: NA
d_call: NA
v_call: TRBV12-3/TRBV12-4
cdr3_aa: CASSLMVNEQFF
cdr3_nt: TGTGCCAGCAGTTTAATGGTCAATGAGCAGTTCTTC

cdr3_length: 15
j_call: TRBJ2-1
clone_size: NA
d_call: NA
v_call: TRBV2
cdr3_aa: CASKSDSGPYNEQFF
cdr3_nt: TGTGCCAGCAAGAGCGATAGCGGCCCCTACAATGAGCAGTTCTTC

cdr3_length: 14
j_call: TRBJ2-5
clone_size: few
d_call: TRBD2
v_call: TRBV2
cdr3_aa: CASSETSGKETQYF
cdr3_nt: TGTGCCAGCAGTGAGACTAGCGGCAAAGAGACCCAGTACTTC

cdr3_length: 13
j_call: TRBJ1-2
clone_size: many
d_call: NA
v_call: TRBV28
cdr3_aa: CASGTWEIYGYTF
cdr3_nt: TGTGCCAGCGGGACCTGGGAGATCTATGGCTACACCTTC

cdr3_length: 16
j_call: TRBJ1-5
clone_size: many
d_call: TRBD1
v_call: TRBV20-1
cdr3_aa: CSASPGTDPKTQPQHF
cdr3_nt: TGCAGTGCTAGCCCCGGGACAGATCCTAAAACCCAGCCCCAGCATTTT

cdr3_length: 16
j_call: TRBJ2-1
clone_size: few
d_call: NA
v_call: TRBV5-1
cdr3_aa: CASSLALDSFFNEQFF
cdr3_nt: TGCGCCAGCAGCTTGGCCTTAGACAGTTTTTTCAATGAGCAGTTCTTC

cdr3_length: 12
j_call: TRBJ2-3
clone_size: NA
d_call: NA
v_call: TRBV29-1
cdr3_aa: CSGQVSTDTQYF
cdr3_nt: TGCAGCGGACAGGTCAGCACAGATACGCAGTATTTT

cdr3_length: 15
j_call: TRBJ2-5
clone_size: many
d_call: TRBD2
v_call: TRBV12-3/TRBV12-4
cdr3_aa: CASRPGAGGLETQYF
cdr3_nt: TGTGCCAGCAGGCCAGGAGCGGGAGGGCTAGAGACCCAGTACTTC

cdr3_length: 13
j_call: TRBJ2-1
clone_size: many
d_call: NA
v_call: TRBV20-1
cdr3_aa: CSASFGLGDEQFF
cdr3_nt: TGCAGTGCTAGTTTCGGTCTAGGGGATGAGCAGTTCTTC

cdr3_length: 15
j_call: TRBJ1-4
clone_size: many
d_call: NA
v_call: TRBV11-2
cdr3_aa: CASSPTSVSGEKLFF
cdr3_nt: TGTGCCAGCAGCCCCACCTCGGTTTCGGGTGAAAAACTGTTTTTT

cdr3_length: 14
j_call: TRBJ1-5
clone_size: few
d_call: NA
v_call: TRBV30
cdr3_aa: CAWSVFNWGQPQHF
cdr3_nt: TGTGCCTGGAGTGTATTTAACTGGGGTCAGCCCCAGCATTTT

cdr3_length: 16
j_call: TRBJ2-1
clone_size: many
d_call: TRBD2
v_call: TRBV11-2
cdr3_aa: CASSLDPAGRYNEQFF
cdr3_nt: TGTGCCAGCAGCTTAGATCCAGCGGGAAGGTACAATGAGCAGTTCTTC

cdr3_length: 13
j_call: TRBJ2-1
clone_size: few
d_call: NA
v_call: TRBV29-1
cdr3_aa: CSVGWGPYNEQFF
cdr3_nt: TGCAGCGTGGGATGGGGTCCCTACAATGAGCAGTTCTTC

cdr3_length: 13
j_call: TRBJ1-2
clone_size: many
d_call: NA
v_call: TRBV28
cdr3_aa: CASSLQGYYGYTF
cdr3_nt: TGTGCCAGCAGTTTACAGGGGTACTATGGCTACACCTTC

cdr3_length: 15
j_call: TRBJ2-7
clone_size: many
d_call: NA
v_call: TRBV20-1
cdr3_aa: CSARDWGTDSYEQYF
cdr3_nt: TGCAGTGCTAGAGATTGGGGGACTGACTCCTACGAGCAGTACTTC

cdr3_length: 16
j_call: TRBJ2-3
clone_size: NA
d_call: TRBD2
v_call: TRBV11-1
cdr3_aa: CASSATGTSGTDTQYF
cdr3_nt: TGTGCCAGCAGCGCGACCGGGACTAGCGGCACAGATACGCAGTATTTT

cdr3_length: 14
j_call: TRBJ2-3
clone_size: few
d_call: NA
v_call: TRBV5-1
cdr3_aa: CASSSPTEADTQYF
cdr3_nt: TGCGCCAGCAGCTCCCCAACCGAGGCAGATACGCAGTATTTT

cdr3_length: 11
j_call: TRBJ1-2
clone_size: many
d_call: NA
v_call: TRBV28
cdr3_aa: CASSRARGYTF
cdr3_nt: TGTGCCAGCAGTCGCGCAAGGGGCTACACCTTC

cdr3_length: 12
j_call: TRBJ1-2
clone_size: many
d_call: NA
v_call: TRBV3-1
cdr3_aa: CASSLEGTGYTF
cdr3_nt: TGTGCCAGCAGTCTAGAGGGGACTGGCTACACCTTC

cdr3_length: 15
j_call: TRBJ1-1
clone_size: many
d_call: TRBD1
v_call: TRBV19
cdr3_aa: CASSIMTGVGTEAFF
cdr3_nt: TGTGCCAGTAGTATTATGACAGGGGTCGGAACTGAAGCTTTCTTT

cdr3_length: 14
j_call: TRBJ2-1
clone_size: many
d_call: NA
v_call: TRBV6-1
cdr3_aa: CASTAGTGDNEQFF
cdr3_nt: TGTGCCAGCACCGCGGGGACGGGAGACAATGAGCAGTTCTTC

cdr3_length: 13
j_call: TRBJ2-5
clone_size: NA
d_call: NA
v_call: TRBV11-2
cdr3_aa: CASSLMGEETQYF
cdr3_nt: TGTGCCAGCAGCTTAATGGGGGAGGAGACCCAGTACTTC

cdr3_length: 13
j_call: TRBJ1-1
clone_size: NA
d_call: NA
v_call: TRBV10-3
cdr3_aa: CAIRLQGNTEAFF
cdr3_nt: TGTGCCATCAGACTACAGGGGAACACTGAAGCTTTCTTT

cdr3_length: 16
j_call: TRBJ2-1
clone_size: many
d_call: NA
v_call: TRBV18
cdr3_aa: CASSPSSGLSYNEQFF
cdr3_nt: TGTGCCAGCTCACCATCGAGCGGTCTATCCTACAATGAGCAGTTCTTC

cdr3_length: 14
j_call: TRBJ1-1
clone_size: many
d_call: NA
v_call: TRBV28
cdr3_aa: CASSFHQLNTEAFF
cdr3_nt: TGTGCCAGCAGTTTTCACCAGTTGAACACTGAAGCTTTCTTT

cdr3_length: 14
j_call: TRBJ2-7
clone_size: NA
d_call: NA
v_call: TRBV11-2
cdr3_aa: CASSLSPDSFEQYF
cdr3_nt: TGTGCCAGCAGCTTAAGCCCCGACTCTTTCGAGCAGTACTTC

cdr3_length: 13
j_call: TRBJ1-1
clone_size: NA
d_call: NA
v_call: TRBV29-1
cdr3_aa: CSVGVNLRTEAFF
cdr3_nt: TGCAGCGTGGGGGTAAATTTGAGGACTGAAGCTTTCTTT

cdr3_length: 14
j_call: TRBJ1-1
clone_size: many
d_call: NA
v_call: TRBV7-6
cdr3_aa: CASSQVAVNTEAFF
cdr3_nt: TGTGCCAGCAGCCAGGTTGCAGTGAACACTGAAGCTTTCTTT

cdr3_length: 13
j_call: TRBJ1-4
clone_size: many
d_call: NA
v_call: TRBV25-1
cdr3_aa: CASSDRVGEKLFF
cdr3_nt: TGTGCCAGCAGTGACAGGGTTGGAGAAAAACTGTTTTTT

cdr3_length: 15
j_call: TRBJ1-3
clone_size: many
d_call: NA
v_call: TRBV12-3/TRBV12-4
cdr3_aa: CASTPGRNSGNTIYF
cdr3_nt: TGTGCCAGCACTCCCGGACGAAACTCTGGAAACACCATATATTTT

cdr3_length: 11
j_call: TRBJ2-1
clone_size: few
d_call: NA
v_call: TRBV5-1
cdr3_aa: CASSFDNEQFF
cdr3_nt: TGCGCCAGCAGCTTCGACAATGAGCAGTTCTTC

cdr3_length: 15
j_call: TRBJ1-2
clone_size: many
d_call: TRBD1
v_call: TRBV20-1
cdr3_aa: CSARDGTGGGYGYTF
cdr3_nt: TGCAGTGCTAGAGATGGGACAGGGGGCGGCTATGGCTACACCTTC

cdr3_length: 12
j_call: TRBJ2-7
clone_size: few
d_call: NA
v_call: TRBV5-5
cdr3_aa: CASIYSRDLGLF
cdr3_nt: TGTGCCAGCATTTATTCGAGAGATCTAGGCCTATTC

cdr3_length: 11
j_call: TRBJ2-2
clone_size: NA
d_call: NA
v_call: TRBV11-3
cdr3_aa: CASSPRRELFF
cdr3_nt: TGTGCCAGCAGCCCCAGGAGGGAGCTGTTTTTT

cdr3_length: 13
j_call: TRBJ2-7
clone_size: NA
d_call: NA
v_call: TRBV28
cdr3_aa: CASTPAFSYEQYF
cdr3_nt: TGTGCCAGCACCCCCGCCTTTTCCTACGAGCAGTACTTT

cdr3_length: 11
j_call: TRBJ2-3
clone_size: many
d_call: NA
v_call: TRBV10-3
cdr3_aa: CAISDGDTQYF
cdr3_nt: TGTGCCATCAGTGACGGAGATACGCAGTATTTT

cdr3_length: 13
j_call: TRBJ2-1
clone_size: NA
d_call: NA
v_call: TRBV13
cdr3_aa: CASSAAARVEQFF
cdr3_nt: TGTGCCAGCAGCGCTGCAGCTAGGGTTGAGCAGTTCTTC

cdr3_length: 16
j_call: TRBJ2-7
clone_size: many
d_call: TRBD2
v_call: TRBV20-1
cdr3_aa: CSARKGLAGLSYEQYF
cdr3_nt: TGCAGTGCTAGAAAAGGACTAGCGGGACTCTCCTACGAGCAGTACTTC

cdr3_length: 12
j_call: TRBJ2-1
clone_size: many
d_call: NA
v_call: TRBV2
cdr3_aa: CASGGDHNEQFF
cdr3_nt: TGTGCCAGCGGTGGGGACCACAATGAGCAGTTCTTC

cdr3_length: 13
j_call: TRBJ1-3
clone_size: NA
d_call: NA
v_call: TRBV4-2
cdr3_aa: CASTDGSGNTIYF
cdr3_nt: TGTGCCAGCACCGACGGGTCAGGAAACACCATATATTTT

cdr3_length: 16
j_call: TRBJ1-5
clone_size: few
d_call: NA
v_call: TRBV11-1
cdr3_aa: CASSTQTGSLNQPQHF
cdr3_nt: TGTGCCAGCAGCACCCAAACAGGGTCCCTTAATCAGCCCCAGCATTTT

cdr3_length: 13
j_call: TRBJ2-2
clone_size: few
d_call: NA
v_call: TRBV13
cdr3_aa: CASSLERTGELFF
cdr3_nt: TGTGCCAGCAGCCTTGAGCGGACCGGGGAGCTGTTTTTT

cdr3_length: 16
j_call: TRBJ2-2
clone_size: many
d_call: TRBD1
v_call: TRBV19
cdr3_aa: CASSTKDRAGTGELFF
cdr3_nt: TGTGCCAGTAGTACCAAGGACAGGGCGGGCACCGGGGAGCTGTTTTTT

cdr3_length: 17
j_call: TRBJ2-2
clone_size: few
d_call: NA
v_call: TRBV7-3
cdr3_aa: CASSLTFRAPALGELFF
cdr3_nt: TGTGCCAGCAGCTTAACGTTCCGAGCGCCAGCCCTCGGGGAGCTGTTTTTT

cdr3_length: 12
j_call: TRBJ2-1
clone_size: few
d_call: NA
v_call: TRBV2
cdr3_aa: CASRVGRPEQFF
cdr3_nt: TGTGCCAGCCGGGTGGGCAGGCCTGAGCAGTTCTTC